The table lists the clone carrying this T cell receptor (beta chain) with many counts. The antigen remains unidentified. Scientists amplified the TCR beta CDR3 regions from RNA transcripts. HTBI-primed first-round RT-PCR preceded second-round multiplex PCR. TCRdb ran MiXCR on the multiplex PCR reads and lists one entry per CDR3 protein. The top ten hold roughly 1.4% of the sample, which has about 400,000 distinct CDR3 sequences, about a sixth seen once. The sample is drawn from a study of Graves' ophthalmopathy and Graves' hyperthyroidism. Study background: Peripheral blood collection took place at initial diagnosis, before any treatment.

Exclusion applied to patients with other autoimmune diseases, uncontrolled infections, pregnancy or lactation. Diagnostic conclusions were grounded in clinical symptoms, serum thyroxine, TRAb, thyroid ultrasound and orbital computed tomography. Study-wide results and caveats: Using 13 signatures, a model distinguished ophthalmopathy from stable hyperthyroidism, reaching around 88% sensitivity and about 81% specificity.

The CDR3 has 14 amino acids. Germline CDR1 is SNHLY and CDR2 is FYNNEI. Trimming left V 6 bases short and J 2 bases short, with 13 bases between. The gene calls are TRBV2 and TRBJ2-5; D tentatively fits TRBD1 or TRBD2 (6 bases each). The specimen was peripheral blood. This clonotype was obtained from a woman under 30 with Graves' ophthalmopathy. DNA of the CDR3: TGTGCCAGCAGCAAGGGAGGACAGCAAGAGACCCAGTACTTC. This gives the protein CASSKGGQQETQYF.